This T cell receptor (beta chain) is from a study of blood T cell repertoires in COVID-19 (dated by TCRdb to about 2020). Background for the entire study: Samples from collaborators originated in the United States, Italy and Spain and spanned both the acute and convalescent phases of COVID-19. The repertoires were released in a freely available public database intended as a resource for research on the immune response to SARS-CoV-2. The prospective study material was composed of cDNA or gDNA derived from T cells, B-cell-depleted T cells, or PBMCs. Subjects who had been exposed to COVID-19, were actively infected with it, or had recovered from it provided the deeply sampled blood TCRbeta repertoires that made up the dataset. HLA class I and class II types, where available, came from metadata supplied by the sample provider rather than from assay-based typing. The samples were drawn from the first 160 participants of the ongoing ImmuneRACE study and from 950 to 1,500 subjects provided by 6 global collaborators. The sample metadata nearly always contained a de-identified subject ID, COVID-19 status, age in years and sex.

V lost 0 bases and J lost 7 bases, and the count of bases not matched to a germline gene is 6. The germline V gene specifies SGHRS as CDR1 and YFSETQ as CDR2. The CDR3 runs 15 residues from the cysteine to the phenylalanine. Only the CDR3 portion is preserved as DNA: 45 bases, with reading frame beginning at the first base. The study at large found these results: Clinical and demographic metadata were provided uncurated, with the amount varying by source and participant.

The immunoSEQ Assay, a bias-controlled multiplex PCR, was used to amplify TCRbeta CDR3 regions from genomic DNA. Turning to the authors' computational methods: The number of nucleated cells in each sample was estimated by amplification of reference gene primers within the assay. Sequence reads were collapsed and filtered to measure the absolute abundance of every unique TCRbeta CDR3 rearrangement. Productive Simpson clonality was computed per sample as the square root of Simpson's diversity index over productive rearrangements. What TCRdb holds here is the immuneACCESS table cut down to in-frame rearrangements. Part of the clones is not present; checked against another copy, under half of the missing clones reflect an unresolved V gene, and the others are unexplained. From that table come the V and J calls and clone size; the DNA was used to work out D and trimming. For this sample there are 150,000 to 200,000 clones; around 84% appear just once. The top ten hold about 16% of the sample.

Only a few counts were recorded for this clone. Its antigen is still unknown. No quality values exist for individual bases; no much larger clone is one base distant. In the prospective study, participants were roughly 18 to 89 years old, resided in about two dozen geographic areas of the United States, and were enrolled through a virtual design. In the prospective study, participants were assigned to cohorts based on the clinical history participants reported in a screening survey and a study questionnaire. ImmuneRACE Cohort 3 recovered participants were defined by two consecutive negative NP/OP PCR tests, healthcare professional clearance, or symptom resolution. Mobile phlebotomists in the prospective study collected whole blood, serum and a nasopharyngeal or oropharyngeal swab from every participant. Prospective study participants could optionally give additional blood draws and questionnaires over a roughly two-month period. Before DNA extraction, blood samples from the prospective study were shipped at room temperature or frozen.

The receptor's source is a man aged 45 to 65 who had recovered from COVID-19. The chain couples TRBV5-1 to TRBJ2-2, with 7 bases matching TRBD2. Sequencing was carried out using PBMCs or T cells enriched from blood (not recorded which). The DNA sequence is as follows: TGCGCCAGCAGCTTGGTACCCATAGCGGGCGGGGAGCTGTTTTTT. Its product reads: CASSLVPIAGGELFF.